This T cell receptor beta chain originates from a study of blood T cells in healthy people across ages. Broader study findings: Naive and antigen-experienced cells were not separated, limiting conclusive comparison. The recorded TCR beta diversity per million T cells decreased in a roughly linear manner with age.

Donor samples were obtained from healthy Caucasian individuals from Russia, aged about 6 to 100. The CDR3 has 11 residues. V lost 7 bases and J 14 bases, leaving 15 bases between the germline ends. A remark on this clonotype: Its antigen is not known.

Through a sample-barcoded 5' primer and a J-beta primer mix, a second PCR was run for roughly 6 to 11 cycles. Each of the samples gave a minimum of 3 million paired-end reads that contained CDR3. TCRdb re-analysed the 5' RACE reads in MiXCR, keeping a single row per CDR3 protein. The sample yields fewer than 2,000,000 distinct CDR3 sequences, roughly 43% seen once. The V gene is TRBV12-3 or TRBV12-4, the J gene TRBJ2-1; D is possibly TRBD1 or TRBD2 (5 bases each). What was sequenced was blood. The clonotype originates from a human donor in good health. The CDR3 is CASTSGPGEFF. In DNA, the CDR3 is TGTGCCAGCACCTCGGGACCAGGAGAGTTCTTC.